This T cell receptor (beta chain) was found in a study of Ad26.COV2.S vaccination and SARS-CoV-2 variants. Treatment here: around 19 received Ad26.COV2.S at low or high dose, single or two shots; roughly five received placebo; per-sample allocation not given. Day 63 after the first injection of vaccine or placebo was the sampling time. An Ad26 vector expressing Wuhan-strain SARS-CoV-2 spike constituted the vaccine. Measured with immunoSEQ multiplex PCR; TCRdb has only the in-frame clones, and not every one. The repertoire holds about 450,000 clones, about 91% seen once, with 2.5% to 3% in the top ten. The clonotype originates from a person aged 18-65 years who received the Ad26.COV2.S COVID-19 vaccine or a placebo. Sequencing used peripheral blood, obtained in a trial of Ad26.COV2.S vaccine versus placebo.

The CDR3, as DNA: TGCGCCAGCAGTCAAAACCGAGGACAGGGGGCTATGGACACTGAAGCTTTCTTT. Protein sequence: CASSQNRGQGAMDTEAFF. The rearrangement links TRBV23-1 to TRBJ1-1; 11 bases align to TRBD1. TRBV23-1 is designated an ORF whose function remains uncertain. There are 18 residues in the CDR3. V dropped 2 bases and J dropped 3; count of bases not matched to a gene: 11.